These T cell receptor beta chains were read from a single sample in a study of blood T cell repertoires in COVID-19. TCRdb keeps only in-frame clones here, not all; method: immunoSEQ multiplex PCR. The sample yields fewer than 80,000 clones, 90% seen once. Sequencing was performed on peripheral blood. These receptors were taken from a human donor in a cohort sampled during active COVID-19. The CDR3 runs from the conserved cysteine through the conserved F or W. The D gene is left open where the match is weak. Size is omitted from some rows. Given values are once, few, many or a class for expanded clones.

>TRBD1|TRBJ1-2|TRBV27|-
CASSLAGQGAGGYTF
TGTGCCAGCAGCCTCGCGGGACAGGGGGCTGGTGGCTACACCTTC
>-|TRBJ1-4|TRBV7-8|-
CASRTNRRSNEKLFF
TGTGCCAGCAGGACCAACAGGAGATCTAATGAAAAACTGTTTTTT
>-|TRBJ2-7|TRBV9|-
CASSVEATYEQYF
TGTGCCAGCAGCGTAGAAGCCACCTACGAGCAGTACTTC
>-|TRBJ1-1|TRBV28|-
CASSFQGRGTEAFF
TGTGCCAGCAGTTTCCAGGGGAGAGGCACTGAAGCTTTCTTT
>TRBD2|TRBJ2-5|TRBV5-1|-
CASSPGLAGGPQETQYF
TGCGCCAGCAGCCCGGGACTAGCGGGGGGACCGCAAGAGACCCAGTACTTC
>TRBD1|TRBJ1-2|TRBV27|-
CASSLADRGFLYGYTF
TGTGCCAGCAGTTTAGCGGACAGGGGATTTCTCTATGGCTACACCTTC
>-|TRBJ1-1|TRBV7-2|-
CASNPGRGTANTEAFF
TGTGCCAGCAACCCCGGACGCGGGACGGCGAACACTGAAGCTTTCTTT
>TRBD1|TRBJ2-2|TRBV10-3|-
CAIRDSGTGEAGELFF
TGTGCCATCAGGGACTCCGGGACAGGGGAGGCCGGGGAGCTGTTTTTT
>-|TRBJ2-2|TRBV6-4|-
CASADWSGELFF
TGTGCCAGCGCGGACTGGTCGGGAGAGCTGTTTTTT
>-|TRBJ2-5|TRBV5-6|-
CASSLGQIQETQYF
TGTGCCAGCAGCTTGGGGCAGATTCAAGAGACCCAGTACTTC
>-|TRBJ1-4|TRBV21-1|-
CASSKLNRLDSATNEKLFF
TGTGCCAGCAGCAAACTGAATCGGTTAGACTCAGCAACTAATGAAAAACTGTTTTTT
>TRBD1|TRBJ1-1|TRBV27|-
CASSKDRGRDGRTEAFF
TGTGCCAGCAGTAAGGACAGGGGGCGAGACGGAAGGACTGAAGCTTTCTTT
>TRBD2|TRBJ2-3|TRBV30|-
CAWSPMLAGGAQYF
TGTGCCTGGAGTCCTATGCTAGCGGGGGGTGCGCAGTATTTT
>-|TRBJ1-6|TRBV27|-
CASSPPAAALHF
TGTGCCAGCAGTCCCCCGGCAGCGGCCCTCCACTTT
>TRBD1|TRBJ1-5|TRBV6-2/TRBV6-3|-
CASSYSATGGTAGQHF
TGTGCCAGCAGTTACTCGGCGACAGGGGGCACCGCGGGCCAGCATTTT
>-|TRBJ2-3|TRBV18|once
CASSPDTNTDTQYF
TGTGCCAGCTCACCCGATACTAACACAGATACGCAGTATTTT
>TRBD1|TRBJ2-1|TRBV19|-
CASMPGQGVNEQFF
TGTGCCAGTATGCCCGGACAGGGGGTCAATGAGCAGTTCTTC
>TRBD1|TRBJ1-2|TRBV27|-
CASSLAQGNPSNYGYTF
TGTGCCAGCAGTTTAGCACAGGGGAACCCTTCTAACTATGGCTACACCTTC
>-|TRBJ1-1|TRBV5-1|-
CASSLSGEGAFF
TGCGCCAGCAGCTTATCCGGAGAAGGAGCTTTCTTT
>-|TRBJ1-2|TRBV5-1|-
CASSLEARGTAYGYTF
TGCGCCAGCAGCTTAGAGGCTCGCGGGACGGCCTATGGCTACACCTTC
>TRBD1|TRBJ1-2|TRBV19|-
CASSITGGAMESGYTF
TGTGCCAGTAGTATCACAGGGGGCGCGATGGAAAGTGGCTACACCTTC
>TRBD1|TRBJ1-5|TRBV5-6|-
CASSLWTGGLGKPQHF
TGTGCCAGCAGCTTATGGACAGGGGGCTTGGGAAAGCCCCAGCATTTT
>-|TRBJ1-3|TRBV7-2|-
CASSLESPRGAGNTIYF
TGTGCCAGCAGCTTAGAGAGTCCCAGGGGTGCTGGAAACACCATATATTTT
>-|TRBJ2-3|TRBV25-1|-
CASTLGATDTQYF
TGTGCCAGCACGCTAGGGGCCACAGATACGCAGTATTTT
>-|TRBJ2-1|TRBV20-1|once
CSASGGQGYYNEQFF
TGCAGTGCTAGTGGTGGCCAGGGTTATTACAATGAGCAGTTCTTC
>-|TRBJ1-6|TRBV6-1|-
CASSDSQGRPVPLHF
TGTGCCAGCAGTGATTCACAGGGCCGTCCGGTACCCCTCCACTTT
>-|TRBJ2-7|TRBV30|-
CAWSGTAVSFGAYEQYF
TGTGCCTGGAGTGGCACCGCCGTATCCTTCGGAGCATACGAGCAGTACTTC
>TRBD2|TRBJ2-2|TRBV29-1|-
CSGGLAASNTGELFF
TGCAGCGGGGGACTAGCGGCTTCGAACACCGGGGAGCTGTTTTTT
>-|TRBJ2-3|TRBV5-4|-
CASSLVDAGHQKYF
TGTGCCAGCAGCTTGGTAGACGCAGGTCACCAAAAGTATTTT
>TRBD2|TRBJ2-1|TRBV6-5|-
CASSVRTSQSEQFF
TGTGCCAGCAGCGTGAGGACTAGTCAGAGTGAGCAGTTCTTC
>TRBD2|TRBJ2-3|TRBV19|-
CASSVAGGSGDTQYF
TGTGCCAGTAGTGTAGCGGGGGGAAGTGGAGATACGCAGTATTTT
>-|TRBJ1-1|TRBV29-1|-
CSARGQTNTEAFF
TGCAGCGCTCGTGGACAGACGAACACTGAAGCTTTCTTT
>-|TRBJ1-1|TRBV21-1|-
CASSKGQGNTEAFF
TGTGCCAGCAGCAAAGGACAGGGGAACACTGAAGCTTTCTTT
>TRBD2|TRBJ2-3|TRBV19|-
CASSFTSGGLGDTQYF
TGTGCCAGTAGTTTTACTAGCGGGGGACTGGGAGATACGCAGTATTTT
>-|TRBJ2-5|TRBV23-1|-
CASRGRWVTQYF
TGCGCCAGCAGGGGGCGGTGGGTGACCCAGTACTTC
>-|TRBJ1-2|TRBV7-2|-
CASSLAGTNGYTF
TGTGCCAGCAGCTTAGCCGGGACTAATGGCTACACCTTC
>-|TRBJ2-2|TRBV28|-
CASGPGELFF
TGTGCCAGCGGGCCCGGGGAGCTGTTTTTT